This T cell receptor beta chain was recovered during a study of T-cell reconstitution after alpha-beta-depleted transplantation in children (dated by TCRdb to about 2016). In the study overall: Using TCR repertoire profiling, the study quantitatively followed how T-cell immune reconstitution unfolded in children after TCRalphabeta/CD19-depleted allogeneic hematopoietic cell transplantation.

The germline V gene encodes CDR1 SGHVS and CDR2 FNYEAQ. The CDR3 contains 15 residues, cysteine and phenylalanine counted. CDR3 DNA is the only sequence kept; it has 45 bases, read in frame from the first base. The junction carries 11 bases between V and J, which are trimmed by 5 bases and 0 bases respectively. Concerning this clonotype: It lacks a known antigen. Base quality data are lacking; no much larger clone is found one base away.

The treatment or condition label for this specimen denotes: allogeneic hematopoietic cell transplantation with graft depleted of TCRalphabeta T cells and CD19 B cells. TCRalphabeta/CD19-depleted allogeneic hematopoietic cell grafts were given to the transplant recipients, all of whom were children. Libraries were built with PCR. Sequencing was carried out with an Illumina HiSeq 2500. Molecular barcoding was employed in the preparation of TCR libraries, with unique molecular identifiers being used to normalize TCRbeta repertoire quantification. Using fastp trimming at Q25 and MiXCR clonotype assembly, TCRdb reanalyzed the public sequencing data and kept in-frame beta chains. Entries that share a CDR3 protein sequence are merged under the most common genes and DNA. Across this sample there are fewer than 700,000 distinct CDR3 sequences, with roughly 13% seen only once. The ten largest clones take up about 2.2% of the sample.

Results and caveats for the whole study, not just this receptor: The apparently early alphabetaT-cell count recovery about two months after transplant was reportedly dependent on only several hundred rapidly expanded clones derived from non-depleted graft cells. Over the following months the frequencies of hyperexpanded clones went down, and after one year T-cell counts and TCRbeta diversity were mostly credited to newly produced T cells. The high TCRbeta diversity at day 60 in some patients was ascribed to recipient T cells and intrathymic progenitors that had survived conditioning.

This sample comprised PBMCs, mostly from graft donor cells, obtained 360 days after TCRalphabeta/CD19-depleted stem cell transplant. The rearranged segments are TRBV7-6 and TRBJ1-3; perhaps TRBD1 is the D gene, with 5 bases matching. This sequence was found in a male patient aged 5 to 17 who had a stem cell transplant for acute myeloid leukemia, so the T cells may come from the graft donor. The bases are TGTGCCAGCAGCCCAGGGTATAGCTCTGGAAACACCATATATTTT. Its amino acids are CASSPGYSSGNTIYF.